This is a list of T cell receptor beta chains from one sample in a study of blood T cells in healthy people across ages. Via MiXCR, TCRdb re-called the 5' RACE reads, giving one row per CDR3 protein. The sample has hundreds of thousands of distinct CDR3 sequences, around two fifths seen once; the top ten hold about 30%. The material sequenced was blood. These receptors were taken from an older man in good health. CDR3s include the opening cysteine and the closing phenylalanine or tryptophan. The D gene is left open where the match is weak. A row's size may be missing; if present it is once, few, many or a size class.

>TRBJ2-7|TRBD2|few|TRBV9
CASRPLGTSLSMTNEQYF
TGTGCCAGCAGACCCCTCGGGACTAGTCTAAGCATGACAAATGAGCAGTACTTC
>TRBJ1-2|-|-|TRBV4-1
CASSPVKGSNYGYTF
TGCGCCAGCAGCCCCGTCAAAGGGAGTAACTATGGCTACACCTTC
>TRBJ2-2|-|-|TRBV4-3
CASSQAVQVTGELFF
TGCGCCAGCAGCCAAGCGGTCCAGGTTACCGGGGAGCTGTTTTTT
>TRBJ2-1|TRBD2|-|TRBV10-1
CASSDHTSGRANEQFF
TGCGCCAGCAGTGACCATACTAGCGGGAGGGCCAATGAGCAGTTCTTC
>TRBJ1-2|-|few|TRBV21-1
CASSMRTGYGYTF
TGTGCCAGCAGCATGCGGACGGGCTATGGCTACACCTTC
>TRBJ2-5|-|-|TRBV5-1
CASSFDRKKGTQYF
TGCGCCAGCAGCTTTGACAGGAAAAAGGGGACCCAGTACTTC
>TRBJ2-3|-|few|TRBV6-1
CASSDPDTQYF
TGTGCCAGCAGTGACCCTGATACGCAGTATTTT
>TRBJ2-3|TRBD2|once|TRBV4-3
CASSPLAGGPLVTQYF
TGCGCCAGCAGCCCGCTAGCGGGAGGGCCTCTAGTTACGCAGTATTTT
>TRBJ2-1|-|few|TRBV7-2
CASSLVGGGALGEQFF
TGTGCCAGCAGCTTAGTGGGGGGGGGCGCTCTTGGTGAGCAGTTCTTC
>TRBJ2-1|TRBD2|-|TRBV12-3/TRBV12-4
CASSGRGLDNEQFF
TGTGCCAGTAGCGGGAGGGGATTAGACAATGAGCAGTTCTTC
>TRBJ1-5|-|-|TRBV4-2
CASSQGVLSNQPQHF
TGTGCCAGCAGCCAAGGGGTCCTTAGCAATCAGCCCCAGCATTTT
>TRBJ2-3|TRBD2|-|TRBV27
CASSPGLAGALPRTDTQYF
TGTGCCAGCAGTCCCGGACTAGCGGGGGCCTTACCTCGCACAGATACGCAGTATTTT
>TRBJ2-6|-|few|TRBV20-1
CSATPGSGANVLTF
TGCAGTGCTACCCCTGGCTCTGGGGCCAACGTCCTGACTTTC
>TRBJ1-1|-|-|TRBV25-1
CASSESRVNAEAFF
TGTGCCAGCAGTGAAAGCAGGGTTAACGCTGAAGCTTTCTTT